Shown below are 22 T cell receptor beta chains from a single sample sequenced in a study of CD8 T cells in Susac syndrome (dated by TCRdb to the late 2010s). Libraries came from the immunoSEQ multiplex PCR assay. RNA was extracted with the RNeasy kit and roughly 0.5 to 1 ug was reverse transcribed using random hexamers. TCRdb trimmed public reads at Q25 via fastp, called clones via MiXCR and kept in-frame beta chains. Here each entry gathers all rows of one CDR3 protein and keeps the most common genes and DNA. A total of 330,000 or so distinct CDR3 sequences appear in this sample, about nine tenths of them only once. 0.18% of the sample goes to the ten largest clones. The sequenced material came from CD8+ T cells from PBMCs. These receptors all stem from a human donor with multiple sclerosis.

This clonotype was recorded a few times. The V and J genes are TRBV6-1 and TRBJ2-7; 9 bases line up with TRBD1. This CDR3 spans 14 amino acids. The V segment lost 7 bases and the J segment 9 bases; nucleotides outside the gene matches: 13. Germline V gene lookup returns CDR1 MNHNS and CDR2 SASEGT. The CDR3 sequence is CASTQSGQGPGQYF. The CDR3, as DNA: TGTGCCAGCACCCAGTCTGGACAGGGGCCGGGGCAGTACTTC.

V is TRBV11-2 and J is TRBJ2-3; 7 bases match TRBD1. This CDR3 region has 16 residues. Germline V CDR1 and CDR2: SGHAT, FQNNGV. V shed 2 bases, J shed 6 bases, and the junction held 11 bases outside the gene matches. CDR3 region: CASSLTGVGIRDTQYF. In DNA form, the CDR3 reads TGTGCCAGCAGCTTAACAGGGGTGGGGATCCGGGATACGCAGTATTTT.

The chain joins TRBV9 to TRBJ2-3; D not resolved. V was trimmed by 4 bases and J by 4 bases, leaving 13 bases between them. The CDR3 consists of 14 residues. Germline assignment: CDR1 SGDLS and CDR2 YYNGEE. CDR3 residues: CASSTLGWADTQYF. In DNA, the CDR3 is TGTGCCAGCAGCACCCTAGGATGGGCAGATACGCAGTATTTT.

The genes are TRBV29-1 and TRBJ2-1, with TRBD1 matching over 12 bases. The V gene end was trimmed by 7 bases and the J gene end by 9 bases; junction bases not matched to a gene: 10. Germline V gene data show CDR1 as SQVTM and CDR2 as ANQGSEA. The CDR3 is 14 amino acids. CDR3 in DNA: TGCAGCGCCCAGGGACAGGGGGCTAACAGTGAGCAGTTCTTC. Translation gives CSAQGQGANSEQFF.

This clonotype is a singleton in its sample. This chain connects TRBV23-1 to TRBJ1-6; 7 bases line up with TRBD1. TRBV23-1 belongs to the ORF category, with a function that is uncertain. The junction had 18 bases not matched to a gene; V was cut back by 1 base and J by 9 bases. CDR3 length: 19 amino acids. CDR3 sequence reads: CASSQWARDSHLVGSPLHF. The CDR3 bases are TGCGCCAGCAGTCAATGGGCCCGGGACAGCCACTTAGTTGGTTCACCCCTCCACTTT.

The rearrangement uses TRBV11-2 and TRBJ2-7, with 13 bases fitting TRBD2. Trimming took 5 bases from V and 3 from J; bases not matched to a gene: 10. CDR1 and CDR2 (germline): SGHAT, FQNNGV. CDR3 length: 17 residues. The chain's CDR3 is CASSPGLAGTILYEQYF. The CDR3 nucleotides are TGTGCCAGCAGCCCGGGACTAGCGGGGACGATCCTCTACGAGCAGTACTTC.

This CDR3 reads CSASRVLYTEAFF. CDR3 DNA sequence: TGCAGTGCTAGCAGGGTTCTTTACACTGAAGCTTTCTTT. The chain joins TRBV20-1 to TRBJ1-1, with a tentative D call TRBD1 (5 bases). The V gene's germline CDR1 is DFQATT and CDR2 SNEGSKA (reference sequence). Trimming removed 3 bases from V and 3 bases from J, with 11 bases in between. The CDR3 loop spans 13 amino acids.

V usage is TRBV5-6 and J usage is TRBJ1-1; 9 nucleotides match TRBD1. Germline CDR1 reads SGHDT; CDR2 reads YYEEEE. Trimming removed 4 bases from V and 4 bases from J; junction bases left unmatched: 5. The CDR3 is 14 amino acids. DNA for the CDR3: TGTGCCAGCAGCGGGGACAGGGAAGGCACTGAAGCTTTCTTT. This encodes CASSGDREGTEAFF.

The chain carries TRBV6-2 or TRBV6-3 and TRBJ2-7, with 8 positions matching TRBD2. The junction had 8 bases not matched to a gene; V was cut back by 4 bases and J by 6 bases. This CDR3 spans 14 amino acids. Germline CDR1 and CDR2: MNHEY and SVGEGT. CDR3 sequence reads: CASSWLSGRREQYF. Here the CDR3 DNA reads TGTGCCAGCAGTTGGCTCAGCGGGAGACGCGAGCAGTACTTC.

This chain connects TRBV7-9 to TRBJ1-5; perhaps TRBD1 as D (5 bases). In germline, CDR1 is SEHNR, CDR2 FQNEAQ (reference sequence). Trimming took off 5 bases at V and 4 bases at J, with 15 bases between the two ends. The CDR3 spans 15 residues. DNA for the CDR3: TGTGCCAGCAGCCCGCCGGGGCTCGGGAATCAGCCCCAGCATTTT. Protein: CASSPPGLGNQPQHF.

This clonotype has only one observation. The chain recombines TRBV12-3 or TRBV12-4 with TRBJ2-5; D is uncertain. The CDR3 is 15 residues long. Trimming stripped 1 base from V and 2 bases from J, with 11 bases between. The CDR3 here is CASSLGVGEQETQYF. CDR3 DNA: TGTGCCAGCAGTTTAGGCGTCGGCGAACAAGAGACCCAGTACTTC.

The V and J genes are TRBV20-1 and TRBJ2-5; 7 bases match TRBD1. The CDR3 extends over 15 amino acids. Unmatched junction bases numbered 15, after V lost 6 bases and J lost 5 bases. Looked up from germline, CDR1 is DFQATT and CDR2 is SNEGSKA (reference sequence). DNA of the CDR3: TGCAGTGCAAGCCCCCGGCGACAGGGCCGGGAGACCCAGTACTTC. It specifies CSASPRRQGRETQYF.

The rearrangement joins TRBV5-6 to TRBJ2-7; D uncertain. CDR3 length equals 13 residues. Trimming took 4 bases from V and 2 from J, leaving 10 bases between them. In germline, CDR1 is SGHDT, CDR2 YYEEEE. CDR3 sequence (DNA): TGTGCCAGCAGCCACACTGCTACCTACGAGCAGTACTTC. Its translation: CASSHTATYEQYF.

The V gene is TRBV3-1, the J gene TRBJ2-4; 8 bases are shared with TRBD1. The CDR3 is made up of 14 amino acids. Per germline, CDR1 LGHDT and CDR2 YNNKEL (reference sequence). V was clipped by 3 bases and J by 7 bases; unmatched bases: 5. Here the CDR3 DNA reads TGTGCCAGCAGCCAGACAGGGGCGGAGAACATTCAGTACTTC. Translating it yields CASSQTGAENIQYF.

This rearrangement joins TRBV2 to TRBJ2-1, with TRBD2 identical over 9 bases. This CDR3 contains 15 residues. V shed 2 bases, J shed 9 bases, and the junction held 8 bases outside the gene matches. Germline V lookup: CDR1 SNHLY, CDR2 FYNNEI. CDR3 in DNA: TGTGCCAGCAGTGAAATCTTAGCGGGAGATCGTGAGCAGTTCTTC. This codes for CASSEILAGDREQFF.

This clonotype has a handful of counts. The chain couples TRBV12-3 or TRBV12-4 to TRBJ2-7; no clear D gene. Trimming cost V 6 bases and J 3 bases, with 9 bases left between them. The CDR3 length is 12 residues. CDR3 protein: CASSLTIYEQYF. The CDR3 DNA reads TGTGCCAGCAGCTTGACGATCTACGAGCAGTACTTC.

The genes are TRBV27 and TRBJ2-1; D is ambiguous. The V end lost 10 bases, the J end lost 2 bases, and 15 bases lay between the germline ends. This CDR3 contains 14 residues. Germline V gene data show CDR1 as MNHEY and CDR2 as SMNVEV (reference sequence). DNA of the CDR3: TGTGCCACTTCCGGGTCATCCCCCTACAATGAGCAGTTCTTC. Residues: CATSGSSPYNEQFF.

The chain employs TRBV25-1 and TRBJ2-1, with D possibly TRBD2 on 5 matching bases. V was trimmed by 7 bases and J by 12 bases, leaving 16 bases between them. The germline V gene encodes CDR1 MGHDK and CDR2 SYGVNS. The CDR3 totals 12 residues. The CDR3 nucleotides are TGTGCCAGCACATCTCCGGGGATGACGCAGTTCTTC. Residues: CASTSPGMTQFF. Filled out from reference TRBV25-1 and TRBJ2-1, the complete variable domain reads EADIYQTPRYLVIGTGKKITLECSQTMGHDKMYWYQQDPGMELHLIHYSYGVNSTEKGDLSSESTVSRIRTEHFPLTLESARPSHTSQYLCASTSPGMTQFFGPGTRLTVL.

In the case of this clonotype: One end of the junction varies from germline; a read error may be responsible. J is TRBJ2-5 and V is TRBV7-7; D unresolved. This CDR3 spans 13 amino acids. Looked up from germline, CDR1 is SSHAT and CDR2 is FNYEAQ (reference sequence). The CDR3 DNA follows: TGTGCTAGCAGCTTAGTCGTGGGGGAGACCCAGTACTTC. As protein: CASSLVVGETQYF.

The V call is TRBV30, the J call TRBJ1-5; 8 nucleotides agree with TRBD1. The CDR3 sequence is 15 residues long. The trim removed 7 bases at V and 2 bases at J, leaving 10 bases unmatched. From germline, CDR1 is GTSNPN and CDR2 SVGIG (reference sequence). In DNA form, the CDR3 reads TGTGCCTACTTTCCGCCGGGACAGGGCAATCAGCCCCAGCATTTT. Translated, it gives CAYFPPGQGNQPQHF.

CDR3 bases: TGTGCCAGCAGTGCACTGGCGGGAGGCTACAATGAGCAGTTCTTC. Translating gives CASSALAGGYNEQFF. The J gene is TRBJ2-1, the V gene TRBV6-4; 8 positions agree with TRBD2. The CDR3 is 15 amino acids. Germline CDR1 MRHNA, CDR2 SNTAGT. Trimming took 4 bases from V and 3 from J; bases not matched to a gene: 5.

V is TRBV20-1 and J is TRBJ2-7, with D unclear. Germline V gene sequence: CDR1 DFQATT, CDR2 SNEGSKA (reference sequence). The CDR3 consists of 13 residues. V was clipped by 4 bases and J by 2 bases, with 12 bases between them. The CDR3 region has the DNA TGCAGTGCTACCGACCCGTCTGCCTACGAGCAGTACTTC. It translates to CSATDPSAYEQYF.